The next 10 T cell receptor beta chains were all read from a single sample in a study of blood T cell repertoires in COVID-19. Assay: immunoSEQ multiplex PCR; the TCRdb copy retains only in-frame clones and omits some. Of 270,000 or so clones listed, more than 85% are singletons. The specimen sequenced was peripheral blood. These receptors originate from a man aged 35 to 55 with acute or convalescent COVID-19.

J is TRBJ1-2 and V is TRBV24-1; D gene uncertain. Trimming removed 3 bases at V and 4 bases at J, with 14 bases between. The CDR3 length is 15 residues. Germline CDR1 and CDR2: KGHDR and SFDVKD. The CDR3, as DNA: TGTGCCACCAGTGATCTCGGGGTAGAAGGCTATGGCTACACCTTC. Its protein product is CATSDLGVEGYGYTF.

V usage is TRBV12-3 or TRBV12-4 and J usage is TRBJ1-2; 8 bases match TRBD1. The CDR3 spans 13 residues. Trimming cost V 4 bases and J 5 bases; bases outside gene matches: 3. CDR3 protein: CASSWTGKYGYTF. The CDR3 bases are TGTGCCAGCAGTTGGACAGGGAAATATGGCTACACCTTC.

The chain has TRBV19 and TRBJ1-5; D is possibly TRBD1 (5 bases). CDR3 length equals 13 residues. The V gene lost 8 bases and the J gene lost 5 bases, with 13 bases spanning the gap. Per the germline V gene, CDR1 is LNHDA and CDR2 is SQIVND (reference sequence). The CDR3: CASLGGYYQPQHF. CDR3 DNA sequence: TGTGCCAGTTTGGGGGGGTACTATCAGCCCCAGCATTTT.

The chain is built from TRBV6-5 and TRBJ1-2; 8 bases map to TRBD1. The CDR3 has 15 residues. Germline CDR1 reads MNHEY; CDR2 reads SVGAGI. The V gene end was trimmed by 6 bases and the J gene end by 5 bases; junction bases not matched to a gene: 11. The CDR3 sequence is CASSSTGTGQYGYTF. The CDR3 DNA reads as TGTGCCAGCAGCTCAACCGGGACAGGACAATATGGCTACACCTTC.

The V and J genes are TRBV7-8 and TRBJ1-2; 10 bases are shared with TRBD1. J was trimmed by 6 bases and V by 5 bases; bases with no gene match: 3. Germline values: CDR1 SGHVS, CDR2 FQNEAQ. The CDR3 runs 13 residues. The CDR3 DNA is TGTGCCAGCAGCCAGGACAGGGGGAATGGCTACACCTTC. As protein: CASSQDRGNGYTF.

V is TRBV12-5 and J is TRBJ2-7; D ambiguous. Germline V gene lookup returns CDR1 LGHNT and CDR2 FRNRAP. V was pared by 6 bases and J by 6 bases, with 21 bases between. This CDR3 spans 15 amino acids. The CDR3 reads CASGFVGIQASEQYF. The CDR3 nucleotides read TGTGCTAGTGGATTTGTAGGCATCCAGGCGAGCGAGCAGTACTTC.

The rearrangement links TRBV15 to TRBJ1-1; D unclear. The V and J ends lost 3 bases and 1 base respectively, with 6 bases between them. Germline CDR1 reads LNHNV; CDR2 reads YYDKDF (reference sequence). CDR3 size: 13 residues. The CDR3 region is CATSSRQNTEAFF. The CDR3 DNA follows: TGTGCCACCAGCAGCAGACAGAACACTGAAGCTTTCTTT.

J is TRBJ2-7 and V is TRBV4-1; 15 bases fit TRBD2. CDR3 length equals 15 residues. The J segment lost 6 bases and the V segment lost 2 bases, leaving 2 bases of the junction unmatched. Germline lookup yields CDR1 MGHRA and CDR2 YSYEKL. CDR3 nucleotides: TGCGCCAGCAGCCAATCGGGACTAGCGGGAGGCGAGCAGTACTTC. Protein sequence: CASSQSGLAGGEQYF.

This clone was recorded only once. The chain is built from TRBV2 and TRBJ1-3; 7 bases fit TRBD1. The trim removed 7 bases at V and 4 bases at J, leaving 13 bases unmatched. Germline-derived CDR1 and CDR2 are SNHLY and FYNNEI. The CDR3 consists of 16 residues. The CDR3 sequence is CASTPRTGDIGNTIYF. Written as DNA, the CDR3 is TGTGCCAGCACCCCCCGTACAGGGGATATCGGAAACACCATATATTTT.

This chain links TRBV3-1 (or the pseudogene TRBV3-2) with TRBJ2-7; 9 bases are shared with TRBD2. With V trimmed by 3 bases and J by 3 bases, 3 bases remained unmatched. The CDR3 totals 14 residues. Germline V gene data show CDR1 as LGHDT and CDR2 as YNNKEL (reference sequence). The CDR3 spells CASSQGLANYEQYF. The CDR3 region has the DNA TGTGCCAGCAGCCAGGGACTAGCTAACTACGAGCAGTACTTC.